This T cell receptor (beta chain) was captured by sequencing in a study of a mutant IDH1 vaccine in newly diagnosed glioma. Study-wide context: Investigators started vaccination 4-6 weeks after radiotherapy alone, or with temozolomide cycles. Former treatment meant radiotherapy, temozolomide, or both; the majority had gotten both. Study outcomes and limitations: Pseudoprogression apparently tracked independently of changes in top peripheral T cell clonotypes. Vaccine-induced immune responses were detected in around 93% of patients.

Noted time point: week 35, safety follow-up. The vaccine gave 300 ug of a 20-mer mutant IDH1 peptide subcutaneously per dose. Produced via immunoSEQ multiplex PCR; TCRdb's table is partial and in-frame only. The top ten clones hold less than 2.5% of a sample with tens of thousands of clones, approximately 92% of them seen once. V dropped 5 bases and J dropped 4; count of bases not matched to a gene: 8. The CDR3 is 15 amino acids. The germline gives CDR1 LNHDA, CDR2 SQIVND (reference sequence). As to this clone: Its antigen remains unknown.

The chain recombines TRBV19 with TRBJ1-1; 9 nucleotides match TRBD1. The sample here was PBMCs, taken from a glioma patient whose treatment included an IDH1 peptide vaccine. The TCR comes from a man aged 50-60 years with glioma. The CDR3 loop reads CASSPRDRAPTEAFF. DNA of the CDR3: TGTGCCAGTAGTCCCCGGGACAGGGCTCCCACTGAAGCTTTCTTT.